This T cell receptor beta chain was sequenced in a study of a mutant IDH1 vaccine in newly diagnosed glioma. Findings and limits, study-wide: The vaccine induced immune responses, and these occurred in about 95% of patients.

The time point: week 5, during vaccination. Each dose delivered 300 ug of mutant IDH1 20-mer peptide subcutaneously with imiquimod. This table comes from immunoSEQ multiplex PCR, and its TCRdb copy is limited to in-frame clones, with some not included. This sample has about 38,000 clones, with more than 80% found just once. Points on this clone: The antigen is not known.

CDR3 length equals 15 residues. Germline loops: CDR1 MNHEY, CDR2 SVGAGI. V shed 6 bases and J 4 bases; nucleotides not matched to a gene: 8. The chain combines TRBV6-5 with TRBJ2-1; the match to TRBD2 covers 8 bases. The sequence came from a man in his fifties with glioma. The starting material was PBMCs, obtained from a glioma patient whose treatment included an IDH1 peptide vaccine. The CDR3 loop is CASRGLGGGYNEQFF. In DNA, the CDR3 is TGTGCCAGCAGGGGTCTCGGGGGGGGGTACAATGAGCAGTTCTTC.